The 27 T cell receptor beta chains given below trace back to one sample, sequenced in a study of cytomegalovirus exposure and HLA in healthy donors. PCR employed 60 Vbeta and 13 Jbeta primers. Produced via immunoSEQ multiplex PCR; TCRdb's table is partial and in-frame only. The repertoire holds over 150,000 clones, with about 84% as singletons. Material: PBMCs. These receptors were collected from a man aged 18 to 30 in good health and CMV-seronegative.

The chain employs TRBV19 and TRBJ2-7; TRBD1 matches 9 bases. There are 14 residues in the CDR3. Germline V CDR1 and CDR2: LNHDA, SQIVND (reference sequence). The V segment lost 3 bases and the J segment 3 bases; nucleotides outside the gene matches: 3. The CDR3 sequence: CASSIDRGNYEQYF. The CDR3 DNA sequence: TGTGCCAGTAGTATTGACAGGGGGAACTACGAGCAGTACTTC.

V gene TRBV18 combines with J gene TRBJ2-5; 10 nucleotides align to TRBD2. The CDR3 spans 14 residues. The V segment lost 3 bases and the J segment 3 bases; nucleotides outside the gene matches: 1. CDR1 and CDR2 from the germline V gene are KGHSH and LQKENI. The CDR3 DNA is TGTGCCAGCTCACCCACTAGCGGGGAAGAGACCCAGTACTTC. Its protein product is CASSPTSGEETQYF.

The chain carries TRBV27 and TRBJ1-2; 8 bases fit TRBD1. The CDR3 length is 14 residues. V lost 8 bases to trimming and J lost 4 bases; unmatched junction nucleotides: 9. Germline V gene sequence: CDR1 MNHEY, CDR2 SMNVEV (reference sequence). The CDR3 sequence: CASGLGQGTYGYTF. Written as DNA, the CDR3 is TGTGCCAGCGGACTTGGACAGGGAACCTATGGCTACACCTTC.

As DNA, the CDR3 is TGTGCCAGCAGCTTCTCCGGGACAGACTACTACGAGCAGTACTTC. Its translation: CASSFSGTDYYEQYF. The J gene is TRBJ2-7, the V gene TRBV5-6; TRBD1 matches 7 bases. The length of the CDR3 is 15 residues. Trimming at V came to 2 bases and at J to 3 bases, leaving 8 bases not matched to a gene. Germline CDR1 is SGHDT and CDR2 is YYEEEE.

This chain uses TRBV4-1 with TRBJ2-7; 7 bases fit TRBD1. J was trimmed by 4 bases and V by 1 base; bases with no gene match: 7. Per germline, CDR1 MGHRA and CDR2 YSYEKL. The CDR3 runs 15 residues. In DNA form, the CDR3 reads TGCGCCAGCAGCCAAGGACAGGGCGGTACGTACGAGCAGTACTTC. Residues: CASSQGQGGTYEQYF.

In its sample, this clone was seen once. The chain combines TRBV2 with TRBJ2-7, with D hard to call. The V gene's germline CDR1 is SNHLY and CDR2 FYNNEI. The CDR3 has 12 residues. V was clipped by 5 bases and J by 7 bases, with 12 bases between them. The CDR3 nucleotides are TGTGCCAGCAGTTACGCGCCGAAGGAGCAGTACTTC. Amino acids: CASSYAPKEQYF.

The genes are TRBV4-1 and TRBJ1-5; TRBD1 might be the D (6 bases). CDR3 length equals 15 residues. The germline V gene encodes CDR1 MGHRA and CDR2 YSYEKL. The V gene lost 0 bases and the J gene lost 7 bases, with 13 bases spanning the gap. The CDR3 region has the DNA TGCGCCAGCAGCCAAGAGACTACAGGGTTCCAGCCCCAGCATTTT. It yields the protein CASSQETTGFQPQHF.

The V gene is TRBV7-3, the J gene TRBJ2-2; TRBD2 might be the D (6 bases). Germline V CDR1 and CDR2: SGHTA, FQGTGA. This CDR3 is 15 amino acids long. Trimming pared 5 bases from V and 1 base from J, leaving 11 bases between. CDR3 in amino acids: CASSPSGLNTGELFF. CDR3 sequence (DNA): TGTGCCAGCAGCCCAAGCGGGTTGAACACCGGGGAGCTGTTTTTT.

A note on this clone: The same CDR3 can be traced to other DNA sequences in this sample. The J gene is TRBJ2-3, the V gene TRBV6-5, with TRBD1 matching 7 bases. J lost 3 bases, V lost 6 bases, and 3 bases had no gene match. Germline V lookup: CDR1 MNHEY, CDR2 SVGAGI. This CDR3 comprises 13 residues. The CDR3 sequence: CASRLQGTDTQYF. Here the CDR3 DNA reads TGTGCCAGCAGACTACAGGGGACAGATACGCAGTATTTT.

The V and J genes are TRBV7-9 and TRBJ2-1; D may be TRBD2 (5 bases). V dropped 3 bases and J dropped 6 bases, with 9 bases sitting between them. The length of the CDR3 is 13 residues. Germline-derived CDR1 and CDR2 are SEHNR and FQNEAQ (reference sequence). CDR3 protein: CASSLADFNEQFF. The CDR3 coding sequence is TGTGCCAGCAGCTTGGCGGACTTCAATGAGCAGTTCTTC.

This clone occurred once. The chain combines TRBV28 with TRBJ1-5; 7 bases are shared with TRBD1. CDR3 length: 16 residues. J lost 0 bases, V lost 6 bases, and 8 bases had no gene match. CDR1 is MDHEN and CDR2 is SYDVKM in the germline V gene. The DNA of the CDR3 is TGTGCCAGCAGCCGTGGGACAGACCATAGCAATCAGCCCCAGCATTTT. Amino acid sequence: CASSRGTDHSNQPQHF.

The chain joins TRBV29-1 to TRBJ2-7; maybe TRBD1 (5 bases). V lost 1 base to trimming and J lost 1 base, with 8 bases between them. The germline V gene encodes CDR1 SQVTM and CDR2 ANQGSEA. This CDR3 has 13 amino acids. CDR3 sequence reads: CSVEGQNSYEQYF. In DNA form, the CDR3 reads TGCAGCGTTGAAGGACAGAATTCCTACGAGCAGTACTTC.

Written as DNA, the CDR3 is TGTGCCAGTAGTGTGGGGGCCAGCGATCAAGAGACCCAGTACTTC. It codes for CASSVGASDQETQYF. The V call is TRBV19, the J call TRBJ2-5, with D possibly matching TRBD1 (6 bases). Trimming shortened V by 5 bases and J by 2 bases, and 15 bases separated the two germline ends. This CDR3 is built from 15 residues. CDR1 is LNHDA and CDR2 is SQIVND in the germline V gene (reference sequence).

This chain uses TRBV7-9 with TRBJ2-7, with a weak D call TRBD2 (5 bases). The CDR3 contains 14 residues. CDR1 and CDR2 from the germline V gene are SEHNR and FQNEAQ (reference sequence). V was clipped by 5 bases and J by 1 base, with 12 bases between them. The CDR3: CASSQTRGSYEQYF. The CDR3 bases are TGTGCCAGCAGCCAGACACGGGGATCCTACGAGCAGTACTTC.

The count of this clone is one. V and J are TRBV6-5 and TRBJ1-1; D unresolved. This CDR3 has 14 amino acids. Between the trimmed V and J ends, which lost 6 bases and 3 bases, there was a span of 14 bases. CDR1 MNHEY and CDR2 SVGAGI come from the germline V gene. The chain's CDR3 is CASRRAGWDTEAFF. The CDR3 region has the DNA TGTGCCAGCAGGCGGGCCGGTTGGGACACTGAAGCTTTCTTT.

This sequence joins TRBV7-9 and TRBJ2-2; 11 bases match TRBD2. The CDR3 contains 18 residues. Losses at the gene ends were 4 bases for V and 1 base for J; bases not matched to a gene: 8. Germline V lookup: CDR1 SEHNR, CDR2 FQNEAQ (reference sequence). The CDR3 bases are TGTGCCAGCAGCTCCGCCCCAACTAGCGGGGGGAACACCGGGGAGCTGTTTTTT. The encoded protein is CASSSAPTSGGNTGELFF.

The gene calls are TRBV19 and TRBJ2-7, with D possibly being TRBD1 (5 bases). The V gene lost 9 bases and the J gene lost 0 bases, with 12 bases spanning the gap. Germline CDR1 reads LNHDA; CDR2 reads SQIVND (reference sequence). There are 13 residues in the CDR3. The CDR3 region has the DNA TGTGCCAGCTCCAGACAGTCCTCCTACGAGCAGTACTTC. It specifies CASSRQSSYEQYF.

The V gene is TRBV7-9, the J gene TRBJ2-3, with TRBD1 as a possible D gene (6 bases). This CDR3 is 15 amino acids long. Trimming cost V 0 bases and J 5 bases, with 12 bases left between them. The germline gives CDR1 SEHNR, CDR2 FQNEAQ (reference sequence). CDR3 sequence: CASSLAAGDIDTQYF. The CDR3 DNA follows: TGTGCCAGCAGCTTAGCGGCAGGGGATATAGATACGCAGTATTTT.

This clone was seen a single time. The CDR3, as DNA: TGCGCCAGCAGCTTAAGATCCGGAACTAGCTCCTACGAGCAGTACTTC. Amino acids: CASSLRSGTSSYEQYF. V is TRBV5-1 and J is TRBJ2-7; tentatively, D is TRBD2 (5 bases). The CDR3 totals 16 residues. Germline lookup yields CDR1 SGHRS and CDR2 YFSETQ. The V end was cut by 2 bases, the J end by 0 bases, with 15 bases between.

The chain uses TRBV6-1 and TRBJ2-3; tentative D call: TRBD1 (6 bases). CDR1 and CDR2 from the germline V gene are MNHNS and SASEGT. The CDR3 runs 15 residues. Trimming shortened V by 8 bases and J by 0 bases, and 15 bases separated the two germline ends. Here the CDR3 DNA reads TGTGCCAGCTACCCGGCCAGGGGTAGCACAGATACGCAGTATTTT. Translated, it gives CASYPARGSTDTQYF.

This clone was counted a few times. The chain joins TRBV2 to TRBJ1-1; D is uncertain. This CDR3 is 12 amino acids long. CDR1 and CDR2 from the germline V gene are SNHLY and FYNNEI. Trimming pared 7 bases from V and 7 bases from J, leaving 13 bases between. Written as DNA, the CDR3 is TGTGCCAGCACTCTGGCCAGGTTTGAAGCTTTCTTT. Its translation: CASTLARFEAFF.

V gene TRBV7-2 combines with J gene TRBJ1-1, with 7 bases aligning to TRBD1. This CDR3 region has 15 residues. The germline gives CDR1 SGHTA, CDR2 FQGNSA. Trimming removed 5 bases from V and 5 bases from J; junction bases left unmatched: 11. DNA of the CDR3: TGTGCCAGCAGCCGTTCAGGGGGTCGTGGGACTGAAGCTTTCTTT. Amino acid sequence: CASSRSGGRGTEAFF.

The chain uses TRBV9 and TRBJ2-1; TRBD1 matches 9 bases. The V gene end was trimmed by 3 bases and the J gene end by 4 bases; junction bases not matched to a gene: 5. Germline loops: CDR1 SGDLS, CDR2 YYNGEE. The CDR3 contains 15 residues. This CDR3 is CASSATGGSYNEQFF. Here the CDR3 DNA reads TGTGCCAGCAGCGCGACAGGGGGGTCATACAATGAGCAGTTCTTC.

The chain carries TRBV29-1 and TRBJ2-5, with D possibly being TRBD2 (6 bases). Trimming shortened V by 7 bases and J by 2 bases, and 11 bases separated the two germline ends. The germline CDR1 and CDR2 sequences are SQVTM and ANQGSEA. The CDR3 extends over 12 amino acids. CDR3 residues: CSARSGQETQYF. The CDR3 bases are TGCAGCGCCCGCAGCGGGCAAGAGACCCAGTACTTC.

This chain's CDR3 is CASSVFPSGRVYEQFF. In DNA, the CDR3 is TGTGCCAGCAGCGTATTCCCTAGCGGGAGGGTATATGAGCAGTTCTTC. This chain links TRBV9 with TRBJ2-1; 12 bases match TRBD2. The J segment lost 8 bases and the V segment lost 1 base, leaving 7 bases of the junction unmatched. From germline, CDR1 is SGDLS and CDR2 YYNGEE. The CDR3 covers 16 residues.

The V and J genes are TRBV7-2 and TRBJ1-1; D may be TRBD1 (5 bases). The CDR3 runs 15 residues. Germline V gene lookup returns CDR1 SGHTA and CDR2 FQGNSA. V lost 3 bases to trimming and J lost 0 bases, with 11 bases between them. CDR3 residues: CASSLQGGMNTEAFF. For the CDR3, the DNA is TGTGCCAGCAGCTTGCAGGGTGGGATGAACACTGAAGCTTTCTTT.

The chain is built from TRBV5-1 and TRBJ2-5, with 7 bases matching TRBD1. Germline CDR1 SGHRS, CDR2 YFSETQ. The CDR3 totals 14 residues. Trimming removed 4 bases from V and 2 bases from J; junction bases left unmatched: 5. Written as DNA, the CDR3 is TGCGCCAGCAGCATACAGGGGATGCAAGAGACCCAGTACTTC. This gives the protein CASSIQGMQETQYF.